The T cell receptor (beta chain) described here comes from a study of T cells after yellow fever vaccination. The study's findings and limits: Repertoires sorted by FACS could include abundant clonotypes that are contaminants from the bulk population. Secondary responses were weaker yet peaked faster, day 5 versus 15.

They built TCR cDNA with 5'RACE template switching, a step that put in a universal primer site and UMIs. Each CDR3 protein gets one entry after TCRdb re-called the 5' RACE reads with MiXCR. Of under 600,000 distinct CDR3 sequences listed, around a fifth are singletons. Germline V gene data show CDR1 as DFQATT and CDR2 as SNEGSKA (reference sequence). CDR3 length: 14 residues. The V gene end was trimmed by 2 bases and the J gene end by 1 base; junction bases not matched to a gene: 5. A word on this clonotype: What it binds is not known.

The gene calls are TRBV20-1 and TRBJ2-7; the match to TRBD1 covers 7 bases. This material consisted of PBMCs, taken about 20 days after the first yellow fever vaccination. The clonotype originates from a man younger than 35 who received the YFV17D yellow fever vaccine. The CDR3 sequence: CSARPDRRSYEQYF. DNA for the CDR3: TGCAGTGCTAGACCGGACAGGAGATCCTACGAGCAGTACTTC.